The rows below give T cell receptor beta chains drawn from one sample of a study of cytomegalovirus exposure and HLA in healthy donors. The data were produced by immunoSEQ multiplex PCR, yet TCRdb's version contains in-frame clones alone and is incomplete. The repertoire has 110,000 to 150,000 clones, roughly 79% of them found once; the top ten carry more than 9.5%. Material for sequencing was PBMCs. The receptors originated from an older woman in good health and CMV-seropositive. CDR3s include the opening cysteine and the closing phenylalanine or tryptophan. The D gene is left open where the match is weak.

TRBJ2-7	TRBV10-3	.	TGTGCCATCAGTGAGCATAGCCAAATCTACTACGAGCAGTACTTC	CAISEHSQIYYEQYF
TRBJ2-7	TRBV27	TRBD2	TGTGCCAGCAGCCATGGGGGAGGACTAGCGGGAGTTGTCTCCTACGAGCAGTACTTC	CASSHGGGLAGVVSYEQYF
TRBJ1-2	TRBV9	.	TGTGCCAGCAGCCCCCAGGTGAACTATGGCTACACCTTC	CASSPQVNYGYTF
TRBJ1-1	TRBV6-6	TRBD1	TGTGCCAGCAGTTTTGGGACAGGGAAGAACACTGAAGCTTTCTTT	CASSFGTGKNTEAFF
TRBJ2-3	TRBV18	.	TGTGCCAGCTCACCAATAGCAAATCTCGGGGATACGCAGTATTTT	CASSPIANLGDTQYF
TRBJ1-3	TRBV9	TRBD1	TGTGCCAGCAGCTTCGGGACAGGGTCTGGAAACACCATATATTTT	CASSFGTGSGNTIYF
TRBJ1-6	TRBV5-1	.	TGCGCCAGCAGCTTGGATCCGAATTCACCCCTCCACTTT	CASSLDPNSPLHF
TRBJ1-1	TRBV30	TRBD1	TGTGCCTGGGAGGACAGGACAGGGAGGACGACTGAAGCTTTCTTT	CAWEDRTGRTTEAFF
TRBJ2-2	TRBV5-5	TRBD2	TGTGCCAGCAGCTTGGGACTAGCGGGCCTCACTCGTACCGGGGAGCTGTTTTTT	CASSLGLAGLTRTGELFF
TRBJ2-7	TRBV30	.	TGTGCCTGGACGGACAGAGTATCCTACGAGCAGTACTTC	CAWTDRVSYEQYF
TRBJ1-1	TRBV28	TRBD1	TGTGCCAGCAGGTCCTACGAAGGACAGGGGGCCTCTGAAGCTTTCTTT	CASRSYEGQGASEAFF
TRBJ2-7	TRBV28	.	TGTGCCAGCAGTTTTACTAACCCTTACGAGCAGTACTTC	CASSFTNPYEQYF
TRBJ2-3	TRBV9	.	TGTGCCAGCGAGGGGGTGGACACAGATACGCAGTATTTT	CASEGVDTDTQYF
TRBJ2-3	TRBV4-2	.	TGTGCCAGCAGCCAAGAACCGGGAGTGCCGGCAGATACGCAGTATTTT	CASSQEPGVPADTQYF
TRBJ1-4	TRBV28	.	TGTGCCAGCAGTCCCTGGGGGGGAGCGAATGAAAAACTGTTTTTT	CASSPWGGANEKLFF
TRBJ2-1	TRBV7-2	TRBD2	TGTGCCAGCAGCTTAGGTCTAGCGGGAGGTGATGAGCAGTTCTTC	CASSLGLAGGDEQFF
TRBJ2-3	TRBV10-3	.	TGTGCCATCAGGACCGCAGGGGGGACCACAGATACGCAGTATTTT	CAIRTAGGTTDTQYF
TRBJ2-2	TRBV15	TRBD1	TGTGCCACCAGCAGGGCCGGGACAGGGAACACCGGGGAGCTGTTTTTT	CATSRAGTGNTGELFF
TRBJ2-1	TRBV29-1	.	TGCAGCGTAGAAACGGGTGAGCAGTTCTTC	CSVETGEQFF
TRBJ2-1	TRBV28	.	TGTGCCAGCAGTGTGGGGCGGGGATTTGAGCAGTTCTTC	CASSVGRGFEQFF
TRBJ2-1	TRBV29-1	TRBD1	TGCAGCGCCGATGGGACAGGGTCCTACAATGAGCAGTTCTTC	CSADGTGSYNEQFF
TRBJ1-3	TRBV7-6	TRBD1	TGTGCCAGCGGGACAGGGGCTGGAAACACCATATATTTT	CASGTGAGNTIYF
TRBJ2-7	TRBV5-4	TRBD2	TGTGCCAGCAGCCCCCAGGCTAGCGGGAGCCGCGAGCAGTACTTC	CASSPQASGSREQYF
TRBJ2-7	TRBV30	TRBD1	TGTGCCTGGAGTGCACTGGGACAGGGATATAGCGAGCAGTACTTC	CAWSALGQGYSEQYF
TRBJ2-5	TRBV12-1	.	TGTGCCAGCATTATACTACCGGGACTAGCGGGAGAGGAAGAGACCCAGTACTTC	CASIILPGLAGEEETQYF
TRBJ1-1	TRBV4-2	TRBD1	TGTGCCAGCAGCCAAGACGGAGGGGACAGGGTGGCGAACACTGAAGCTTTCTTT	CASSQDGGDRVANTEAFF
TRBJ2-7	TRBV18	TRBD1	TGTGCCAGCTCACCGGGACAGGCCCTAAACTCCTACGAGCAGTACTTC	CASSPGQALNSYEQYF
TRBJ2-3	TRBV27	.	TGTGCCAGCAGTTTATCGGGGCTCACAGATACGCAGTATTTT	CASSLSGLTDTQYF
TRBJ2-7	TRBV30	.	TGTGCCTGGAGTGTACAGCTGGGCTACGAGCAGTACTTC	CAWSVQLGYEQYF
TRBJ2-7	TRBV27	.	TGTGCCAGCAGTTTAATATTGGAACAGGGCTACGAGCAGTACTTC	CASSLILEQGYEQYF
TRBJ2-5	TRBV19	TRBD2	TGTGCCAGTAGTCGTCTAGCGGCAGAGACCCAGTACTTC	CASSRLAAETQYF